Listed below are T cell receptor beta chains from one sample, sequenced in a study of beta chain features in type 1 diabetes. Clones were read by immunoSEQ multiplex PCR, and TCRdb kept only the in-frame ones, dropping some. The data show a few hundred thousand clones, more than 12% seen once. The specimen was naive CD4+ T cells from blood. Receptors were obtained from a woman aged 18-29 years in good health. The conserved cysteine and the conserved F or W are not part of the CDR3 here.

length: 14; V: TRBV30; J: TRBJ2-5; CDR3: AWSPGTSGSWETQY
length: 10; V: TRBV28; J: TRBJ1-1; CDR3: ASSKTTARAF
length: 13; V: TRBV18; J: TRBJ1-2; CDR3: ASSPSTGSNYGYT
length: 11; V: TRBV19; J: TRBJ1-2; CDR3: ASRGDGLYGYT
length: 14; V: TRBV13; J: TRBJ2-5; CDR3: ASSGQGASSVETQY
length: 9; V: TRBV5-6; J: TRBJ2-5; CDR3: ASSLRETQY
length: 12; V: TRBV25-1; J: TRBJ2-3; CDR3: ASSEWTDTDTQY
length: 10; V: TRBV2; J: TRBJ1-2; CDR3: ASRTGGWGYT
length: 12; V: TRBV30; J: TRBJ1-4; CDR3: AWSRDLQGEKLF
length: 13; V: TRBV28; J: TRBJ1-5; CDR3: ASSLAQGSNQPQH
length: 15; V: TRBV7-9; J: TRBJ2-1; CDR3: ASSLLGRGDFVNEQF
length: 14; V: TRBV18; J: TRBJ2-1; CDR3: ASSPSVSGSTNEQF
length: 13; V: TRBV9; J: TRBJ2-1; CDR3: ASSVGAGGYNEQF
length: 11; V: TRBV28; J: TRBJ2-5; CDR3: ASSWGGQETQY
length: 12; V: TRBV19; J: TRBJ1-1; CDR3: ASRRDRGRTEAF
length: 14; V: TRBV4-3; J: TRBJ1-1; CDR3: ASSHEYTGRNTEAF
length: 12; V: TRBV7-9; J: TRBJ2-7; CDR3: ASSLPGLPHEQY
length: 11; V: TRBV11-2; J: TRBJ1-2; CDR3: ASSPGVYYGYT
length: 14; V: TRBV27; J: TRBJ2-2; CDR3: ASSLALAGVTGELF
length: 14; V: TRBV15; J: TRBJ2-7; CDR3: ATSRGRGGSTYEQY
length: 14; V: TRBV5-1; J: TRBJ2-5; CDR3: ASSLAFLQGQETQY
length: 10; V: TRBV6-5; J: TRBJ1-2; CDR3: ASSRQGVGYT
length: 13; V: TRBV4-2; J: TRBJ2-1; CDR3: ASSQFSGRASEQF